This entry concerns a single TCR beta chain. The antigen is undetermined. Relative to the germline gene, one junction end is altered; a read error may explain this. This entry is derived from a study of cytomegalovirus exposure and HLA in healthy donors. Study background: Out of 300 to 500 genotyped donors, about 76% belonged to the Caucasian-associated ancestry cluster.

General study results and limits: Other equally common chains were less clonally expanded than HLA-associated TCR beta chains, a later analysis showed. TCR beta sequences numbering under 20,000 were associated with HLA alleles at 0.05 false discovery rate in a later analysis.

The PCR contained 60 Vbeta and 13 Jbeta primers. Assay: immunoSEQ multiplex PCR; the TCRdb copy retains only in-frame clones and omits some. The repertoire holds some 120,000 clones, with 60% to 80% as singletons. Germline V CDR1 and CDR2: LNHDA, SQIVND (reference sequence). The length of the CDR3 is 16 residues. This TCR was sampled from a man in his fifties or sixties in good health and CMV-seronegative. The chain uses TRBV19 and TRBJ1-2; TRBD1 matches 10 bases. Material for sequencing was PBMCs. CDR3 DNA sequence: TGTGCGAGTAAAGGACAGGGGGTCTCTCCGACCTATGGCTACACCTTC. Its protein is CASKGQGVSPTYGYTF.